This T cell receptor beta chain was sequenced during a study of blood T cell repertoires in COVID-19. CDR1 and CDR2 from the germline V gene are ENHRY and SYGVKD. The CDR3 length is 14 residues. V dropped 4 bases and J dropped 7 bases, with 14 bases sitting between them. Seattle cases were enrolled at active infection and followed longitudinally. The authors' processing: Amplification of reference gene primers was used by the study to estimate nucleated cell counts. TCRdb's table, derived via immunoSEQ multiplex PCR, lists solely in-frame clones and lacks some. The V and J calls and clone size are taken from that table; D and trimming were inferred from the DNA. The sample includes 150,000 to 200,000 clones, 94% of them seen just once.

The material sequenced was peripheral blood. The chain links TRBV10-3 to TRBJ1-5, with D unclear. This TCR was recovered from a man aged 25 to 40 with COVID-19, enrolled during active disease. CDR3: CAISAGEDGQPQHF. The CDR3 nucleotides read TGTGCCATCAGTGCTGGAGAGGATGGCCAGCCCCAGCATTTT.